Listed below are T cell receptor beta chains from one sample, sequenced in a study of blood T cells in healthy people across ages. MiXCR, applied by TCRdb to the 5' RACE reads, yields one record per CDR3 protein. The data contain around 800,000 distinct CDR3 sequences, about a quarter of them singletons. The sample was also linked to a second study, of T cells of mothers and their children.

Specimen: blood. The receptor set was obtained from a boy younger than 18 in good health. Both conserved end residues are part of each CDR3. A D gene is named only where the DNA matches it firmly. Some rows have no size entry. The others give once, few or many, or a class for an expanded clone.

CDR3nt: TGTGCCAGCAGGTCAGCGGGCGGGGTGGGGACAGATACGCAGTATTTT
CDR3aa: CASRSAGGVGTDTQYF
v_gene: TRBV6-1
abundance: few
d_gene: NA
j_gene: TRBJ2-3

CDR3nt: TGTGCCAGCAGCCAAGAGGCCTTAAACAGGGCATCGAGGGGAGCCCAGTACTTC
CDR3aa: CASSQEALNRASRGAQYF
v_gene: TRBV4-2
abundance: NA
d_gene: NA
j_gene: TRBJ2-5

CDR3nt: TGCGCCAGCAGCCATCGGACAGGGGGAATCGACGAGCAGTACTTC
CDR3aa: CASSHRTGGIDEQYF
v_gene: TRBV5-1
abundance: few
d_gene: TRBD1
j_gene: TRBJ2-7

CDR3nt: TGCGCCAGCAGCCAAGGCCGAGGGACTTATAACAATGAGCAGTTCTTC
CDR3aa: CASSQGRGTYNNEQFF
v_gene: TRBV4-1
abundance: NA
d_gene: NA
j_gene: TRBJ2-1

CDR3nt: TGCGCCAGCAGCCCCGGGGGGGCTACAGATACGCAGTATTTT
CDR3aa: CASSPGGATDTQYF
v_gene: TRBV4-1
abundance: few
d_gene: TRBD2
j_gene: TRBJ2-3

CDR3nt: TGTGCCAGCAGCTTAGTACGGTCTTTAGGGGGATCCTACGAGCAGTACTTC
CDR3aa: CASSLVRSLGGSYEQYF
v_gene: TRBV7-9
abundance: NA
d_gene: NA
j_gene: TRBJ2-7

CDR3nt: TGCGCCAGCAGCCAAGGTTACCGGGACAGGGGTTACGAGCAGTACTTC
CDR3aa: CASSQGYRDRGYEQYF
v_gene: TRBV4-1
abundance: NA
d_gene: TRBD1
j_gene: TRBJ2-7

CDR3nt: TGTGCCAGCAGTTTATCCACAGTAAGAAGGGATGGCTACACCTTC
CDR3aa: CASSLSTVRRDGYTF
v_gene: TRBV27
abundance: NA
d_gene: NA
j_gene: TRBJ1-2

CDR3nt: TGTGCCAGCACCCTGGTGGCTAGTAGATGGGCCAATGAGCAGTTCTTC
CDR3aa: CASTLVASRWANEQFF
v_gene: TRBV12-3/TRBV12-4
abundance: NA
d_gene: NA
j_gene: TRBJ2-1

CDR3nt: TGTGCCAGCAGTTACCCGGGGGGCAAAAACATTCAGTACTTC
CDR3aa: CASSYPGGKNIQYF
v_gene: TRBV6-2/TRBV6-3
abundance: few
d_gene: TRBD2
j_gene: TRBJ2-4

CDR3nt: TGTGCCACCAGTTCTAACGCGGGGAGCGGGGAGCTGTTTTTT
CDR3aa: CATSSNAGSGELFF
v_gene: TRBV24-1
abundance: NA
d_gene: NA
j_gene: TRBJ2-2

CDR3nt: TGTGCCAGCAGCTCGTCGGACGGAGCTAACTATGGCTACACCTTC
CDR3aa: CASSSSDGANYGYTF
v_gene: TRBV7-2
abundance: NA
d_gene: NA
j_gene: TRBJ1-2

CDR3nt: TGTGCCAGCAGCATCCGGCGGCTAGGGTCCTATGGCTACACCTTC
CDR3aa: CASSIRRLGSYGYTF
v_gene: TRBV3-1
abundance: NA
d_gene: NA
j_gene: TRBJ1-2

CDR3nt: TGTGCCAGCAGCCAAGAACAGACTAACTATGGCTACACCTTC
CDR3aa: CASSQEQTNYGYTF
v_gene: TRBV3-1
abundance: few
d_gene: NA
j_gene: TRBJ1-2

CDR3nt: TGCAGTGCTAGAGATGTGGGACTGGGGAATGAGCAGTTCTTC
CDR3aa: CSARDVGLGNEQFF
v_gene: TRBV20-1
abundance: few
d_gene: NA
j_gene: TRBJ2-1

CDR3nt: TGCAGCGCCATGGAAGGCTCTCGGTTTAGTAATGAGCAGTTCTTC
CDR3aa: CSAMEGSRFSNEQFF
v_gene: TRBV29-1
abundance: NA
d_gene: NA
j_gene: TRBJ2-1

CDR3nt: TGCAGCGCCGGGACTAGCTCCTACAATGAGCAGTTCTTC
CDR3aa: CSAGTSSYNEQFF
v_gene: TRBV29-1
abundance: NA
d_gene: TRBD2
j_gene: TRBJ2-1

CDR3nt: TGCAGCGTGAGAACAGGGTCCCCTGGGGCCAACGTCCTGACTTTC
CDR3aa: CSVRTGSPGANVLTF
v_gene: TRBV29-1
abundance: NA
d_gene: NA
j_gene: TRBJ2-6

CDR3nt: TGTGCCAGCAGCGTAACGACTGGTGGGGCTGGTGGGGCCAACGTCCTGACTTTC
CDR3aa: CASSVTTGGAGGANVLTF
v_gene: TRBV9
abundance: NA
d_gene: NA
j_gene: TRBJ2-6

CDR3nt: TGTGCCAGCAGGACAGGGTTCTATGGCTACACCTTC
CDR3aa: CASRTGFYGYTF
v_gene: TRBV12-3/TRBV12-4
abundance: NA
d_gene: TRBD1
j_gene: TRBJ1-2

CDR3nt: TGTGCCGGAGGACAAACTCCCAATGAGCAGTTCTTC
CDR3aa: CAGGQTPNEQFF
v_gene: TRBV6-2/TRBV6-3
abundance: NA
d_gene: NA
j_gene: TRBJ2-1

CDR3nt: TGTGCCAGCAGTTTAGAGGGGGGTACCTACGAGCAGTACTTC
CDR3aa: CASSLEGGTYEQYF
v_gene: TRBV27
abundance: NA
d_gene: NA
j_gene: TRBJ2-7

CDR3nt: TGTGCCTGGAGTGCGATGGGGGTTCGGAAAGCTTTCTTT
CDR3aa: CAWSAMGVRKAFF
v_gene: TRBV30
abundance: few
d_gene: NA
j_gene: TRBJ1-1

CDR3nt: TGTGCCAGCAGTTACAATACTAGCAGGGGGGGGTATCAGCCCCAGCATTTT
CDR3aa: CASSYNTSRGGYQPQHF
v_gene: TRBV6-5
abundance: NA
d_gene: TRBD1
j_gene: TRBJ1-5

CDR3nt: TGTGCCAGCAGCGCACGGGAGTCGGATAATGAAAAACTGTTTTTT
CDR3aa: CASSARESDNEKLFF
v_gene: TRBV7-2
abundance: few
d_gene: NA
j_gene: TRBJ1-4

CDR3nt: TGCGCCAGCAGGCGGGACAGCCAGTCCTCCTACGAGCAGTACTTC
CDR3aa: CASRRDSQSSYEQYF
v_gene: TRBV4-1
abundance: NA
d_gene: NA
j_gene: TRBJ2-7

CDR3nt: TGCGCCAGCAGCACCGACAGGGTTGGCTACACCTTC
CDR3aa: CASSTDRVGYTF
v_gene: TRBV5-1
abundance: few
d_gene: TRBD1
j_gene: TRBJ1-2

CDR3nt: TGCAGCGTTGAATCTAGCGGGGGCAACATTCAGTACTTC
CDR3aa: CSVESSGGNIQYF
v_gene: TRBV29-1
abundance: NA
d_gene: TRBD2
j_gene: TRBJ2-4

CDR3nt: TGCAGTGCTGCTCGTTTCCCGGGACAGGGGGCCAACGAGCAGTACTTC
CDR3aa: CSAARFPGQGANEQYF
v_gene: TRBV20-1
abundance: few
d_gene: TRBD1
j_gene: TRBJ2-7

CDR3nt: TGTGCCAGCAGCTTAACAGGGGGCGGTCTTGGAAAACTGTTTTTT
CDR3aa: CASSLTGGGLGKLFF
v_gene: TRBV7-2
abundance: few
d_gene: TRBD1
j_gene: TRBJ1-4

CDR3nt: TGCAGCGTTAGCGGGACAGCCAAGGATGAGCAGTTCTTC
CDR3aa: CSVSGTAKDEQFF
v_gene: TRBV29-1
abundance: few
d_gene: NA
j_gene: TRBJ2-1

CDR3nt: TGTGCCAGCAGCTTGTCGCCGAGACTAGAATGGATCGACAATGAGCAGTTCTTC
CDR3aa: CASSLSPRLEWIDNEQFF
v_gene: TRBV5-5
abundance: few
d_gene: NA
j_gene: TRBJ2-1

CDR3nt: TGCAGTGCTAGAGACGGGAGGACTGAAGCTTTCTTT
CDR3aa: CSARDGRTEAFF
v_gene: TRBV20-1
abundance: few
d_gene: NA
j_gene: TRBJ1-1

CDR3nt: TGTGCCAGCAGTGAAGAACCTCGGACTATCTCCCTAGCCAAAAACATTCAGTACTTC
CDR3aa: CASSEEPRTISLAKNIQYF
v_gene: TRBV6-1
abundance: NA
d_gene: NA
j_gene: TRBJ2-4

CDR3nt: TGCAGCGTTGAAAACACTTTCTACGAGCAGTACTTC
CDR3aa: CSVENTFYEQYF
v_gene: TRBV29-1
abundance: few
d_gene: NA
j_gene: TRBJ2-7

CDR3nt: TGTGCCAGCGTTCTTACAGGGCTAGCCAAAAACATTCAGTACTTC
CDR3aa: CASVLTGLAKNIQYF
v_gene: TRBV25-1
abundance: NA
d_gene: NA
j_gene: TRBJ2-4

CDR3nt: TGTGCCAGTAGTCAACAGGGGGCTGGAAACACCATATATTTT
CDR3aa: CASSQQGAGNTIYF
v_gene: TRBV19
abundance: once
d_gene: TRBD1
j_gene: TRBJ1-3

CDR3nt: TGTGCCAGCTCCCCTACAGGTTTCCTTTTGAACACTGAAGCTTTCTTT
CDR3aa: CASSPTGFLLNTEAFF
v_gene: TRBV6-6
abundance: NA
d_gene: NA
j_gene: TRBJ1-1

CDR3nt: TGTGCCAGCAGCTTGATCGACACTGAAGCTTTCTTT
CDR3aa: CASSLIDTEAFF
v_gene: TRBV5-6
abundance: few
d_gene: NA
j_gene: TRBJ1-1

CDR3nt: TGTGCCCGGACGGGGGTGGGGACCGGGGAGCTGTTTTTT
CDR3aa: CARTGVGTGELFF
v_gene: TRBV30
abundance: few
d_gene: NA
j_gene: TRBJ2-2